The rows below give T cell receptor beta chains drawn from one sample of a study of T-cell memory formation after mild COVID-19. Via MiXCR, TCRdb re-called the 5' RACE reads, giving one row per CDR3 protein. The top ten clones hold approximately 12% of a sample with 500,000 to 550,000 distinct CDR3 sequences, around 21% of them seen once. The sample taken for sequencing was PBMCs or a T cell subset sorted from them (not recorded which). These receptors originate from an adult woman who had mild COVID-19 (a few samples of this study predate the infection). Cell type and time point are not known. Both conserved end residues are part of each CDR3. The D gene is left open where the match is weak. Size is omitted from some rows. Given values are once, few, many or a class for expanded clones.

V gene	clone size	D gene	J gene	CDR3 protein	CDR3 DNA
TRBV6-5	few	TRBD2	TRBJ2-7	CASSSSGITDEQYF	TGTGCCAGCAGTTCTAGCGGGATCACCGACGAGCAGTACTTC
TRBV15	many	TRBD2	TRBJ2-7	CATSSGPPGLAGTHSYEQYF	TGTGCCACCAGCAGTGGACCTCCGGGACTAGCGGGGACGCACTCCTACGAGCAGTACTTC
TRBV12-3/TRBV12-4	many	.	TRBJ2-1	CASSFATPHEQFF	TGTGCCAGCAGTTTCGCCACTCCCCATGAGCAGTTCTTC
TRBV7-2	.	.	TRBJ1-2	CASTNPRVGGFGGYTF	TGTGCCAGCACCAACCCTCGGGTGGGGGGCTTTGGTGGCTACACCTTC
TRBV27	.	TRBD1	TRBJ2-1	CASSLRDRPSYNEQFF	TGTGCCAGCAGTCTCCGGGACAGGCCCTCCTACAATGAGCAGTTCTTC
TRBV29-1	.	.	TRBJ2-3	CSVVRTGGPTDTQYF	TGCAGCGTTGTCCGGACAGGAGGGCCCACAGATACGCAGTATTTT
TRBV18	few	.	TRBJ1-1	CASSRPTGNTEAFF	TGTGCCAGCTCACGACCGACAGGGAACACTGAAGCTTTCTTT
TRBV7-9	few	.	TRBJ2-7	CASSLVRSDEQYF	TGTGCCAGCAGCTTAGTAAGATCGGACGAGCAGTACTTC
TRBV18	.	TRBD1	TRBJ1-3	CASSPLGTGDGNTIYF	TGTGCCAGCTCACCACTAGGGACAGGCGATGGAAACACCATATATTTT
TRBV18	.	.	TRBJ2-5	CASSPHSGETQYF	TGTGCCAGCTCACCACACTCGGGAGAGACCCAGTACTTC